This section outlines one T cell receptor beta chain sequence together with its context. The antigen is undetermined. Naive and memory CD4+ T cell DNA was deep-sequenced without culture. Clones were read by immunoSEQ multiplex PCR, and TCRdb kept only the in-frame ones, dropping some. The table has around 62,000 clones, about 95% seen once. The data belong to a study of CD4 T cells in relation to SARS-CoV-2 and coronaviruses. General study points: In around 60% of donors, memory CD4+ clonotypes crossrecognized SARS-CoV-2 and at least one common cold coronavirus spike. According to naive versus memory sequencing, detected responses are memory recall, not newly primed.

CD4+ T cells from unexposed donors were obtained before the COVID-19 pandemic (2011-2018). Looked up from germline, CDR1 is ENHRY and CDR2 is SYGVKD. V lost 0 bases and J 3 bases, leaving 2 bases between the germline ends. The CDR3 has 12 residues. The J gene is TRBJ1-1, the V gene TRBV10-3; D unclear. The sequence was obtained from a human donor in good health. Sequencing used naive CD4+ T cells from PBMCs. Subset noted: naive CD4+ T cells isolated by negative enrichment. CDR3: CAISESHTEAFF. Here the CDR3 DNA reads TGTGCCATCAGTGAGTCGCACACTGAAGCTTTCTTT.